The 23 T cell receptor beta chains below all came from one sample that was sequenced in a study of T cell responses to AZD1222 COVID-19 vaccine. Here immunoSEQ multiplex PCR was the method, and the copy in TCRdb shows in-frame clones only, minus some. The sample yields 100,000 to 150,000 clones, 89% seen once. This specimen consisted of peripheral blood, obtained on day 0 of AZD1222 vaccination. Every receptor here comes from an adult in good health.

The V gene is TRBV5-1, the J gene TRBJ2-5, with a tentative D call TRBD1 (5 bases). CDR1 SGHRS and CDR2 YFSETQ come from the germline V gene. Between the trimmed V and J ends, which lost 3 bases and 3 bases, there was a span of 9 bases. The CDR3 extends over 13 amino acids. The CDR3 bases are TGCGCCAGCAGCTGGGGCCCAGAAGAGACCCAGTACTTC. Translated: CASSWGPEETQYF.

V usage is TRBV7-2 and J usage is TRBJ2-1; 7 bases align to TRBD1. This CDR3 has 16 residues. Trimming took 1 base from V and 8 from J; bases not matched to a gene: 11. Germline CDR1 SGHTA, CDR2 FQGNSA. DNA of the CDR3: TGTGCCAGCAGCTTAGGGTCCGGGACAGCGAGTGATGAGCAGTTCTTC. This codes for CASSLGSGTASDEQFF.

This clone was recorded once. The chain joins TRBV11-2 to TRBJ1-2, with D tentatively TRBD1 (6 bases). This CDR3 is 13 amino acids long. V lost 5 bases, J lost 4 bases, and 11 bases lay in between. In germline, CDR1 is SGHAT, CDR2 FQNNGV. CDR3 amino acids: CASSPDRSYGYTF. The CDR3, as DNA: TGTGCCAGCAGCCCCGACAGGTCCTATGGCTACACCTTC.

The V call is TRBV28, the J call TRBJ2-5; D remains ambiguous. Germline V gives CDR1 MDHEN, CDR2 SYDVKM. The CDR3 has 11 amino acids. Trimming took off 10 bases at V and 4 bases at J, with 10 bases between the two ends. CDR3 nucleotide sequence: TGTGCCACGACGGGCGGAGAGACCCAGTACTTC. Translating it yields CATTGGETQYF.

The chain's CDR3 is CASSPGASRTDTQYF. DNA for the CDR3: TGTGCCAGCAGCCCAGGGGCCTCTCGCACAGATACGCAGTATTTT. V usage is TRBV11-3 and J usage is TRBJ2-3; TRBD1 is a possible D gene (6 bases). V gave up 5 bases and J gave up 1 base, with 13 bases separating them. This CDR3 spans 15 amino acids. CDR1 is SGHNT and CDR2 is YENEEA in the germline V gene. The variable domain in full, completed from reference TRBV11-3 and TRBJ2-3, reads EAGVVQSPRYKIIEKKQPVAFWCNPISGHNTLYWYLQNLGQGPELLIRYENEEAVDDSQLPKDRFSAERLKGVDSTLKIQPAELGDSAVYLCASSPGASRTDTQYFGPGTRLTVL.

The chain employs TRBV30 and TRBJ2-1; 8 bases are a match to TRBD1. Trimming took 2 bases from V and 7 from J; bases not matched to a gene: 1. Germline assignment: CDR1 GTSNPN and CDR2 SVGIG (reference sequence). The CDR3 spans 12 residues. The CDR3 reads CAWSRQGNEQFF. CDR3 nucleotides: TGTGCCTGGAGTCGACAGGGGAATGAGCAGTTCTTC.

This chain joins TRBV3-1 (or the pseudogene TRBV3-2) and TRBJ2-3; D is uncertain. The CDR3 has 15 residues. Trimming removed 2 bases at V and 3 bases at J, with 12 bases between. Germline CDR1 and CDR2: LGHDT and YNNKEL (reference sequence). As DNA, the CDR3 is TGTGCCAGCAGCCAACTAATAGGCCTGACAGATACGCAGTATTTT. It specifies CASSQLIGLTDTQYF.

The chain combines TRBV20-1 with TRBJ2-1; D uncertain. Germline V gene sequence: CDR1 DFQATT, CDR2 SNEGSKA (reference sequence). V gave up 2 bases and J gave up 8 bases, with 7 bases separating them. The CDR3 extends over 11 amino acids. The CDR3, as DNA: TGCAGTGCTAGACCCGAGGATGAGCAGTTCTTC. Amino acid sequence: CSARPEDEQFF.

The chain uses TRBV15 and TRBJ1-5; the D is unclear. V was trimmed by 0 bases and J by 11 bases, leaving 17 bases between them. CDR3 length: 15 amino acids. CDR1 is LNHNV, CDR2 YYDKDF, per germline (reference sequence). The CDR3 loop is CATSRDRLDVGTQHF. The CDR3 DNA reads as TGTGCCACCAGCAGAGATAGACTGGACGTCGGGACCCAGCATTTT.

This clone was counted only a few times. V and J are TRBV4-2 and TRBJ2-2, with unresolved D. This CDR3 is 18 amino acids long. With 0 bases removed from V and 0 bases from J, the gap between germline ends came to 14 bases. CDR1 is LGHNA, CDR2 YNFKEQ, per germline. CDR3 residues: CASSQEPPQIANTGELFF. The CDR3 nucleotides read TGTGCCAGCAGCCAAGAACCCCCGCAGATCGCGAACACCGGGGAGCTGTTTTTT.

The CDR3 protein is CSVEDIQGNTIYF. CDR3 nucleotides: TGCAGCGTTGAAGATATTCAGGGAAACACCATATATTTT. The V and J genes are TRBV29-1 and TRBJ1-3, with no clear D. V was trimmed by 0 bases and J by 4 bases, leaving 7 bases between them. CDR3 size: 13 residues. Germline CDR1 reads SQVTM; CDR2 reads ANQGSEA.

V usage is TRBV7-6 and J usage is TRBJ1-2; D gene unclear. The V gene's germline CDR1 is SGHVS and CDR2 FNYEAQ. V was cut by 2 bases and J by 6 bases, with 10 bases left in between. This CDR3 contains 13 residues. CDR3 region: CASSLSPGDGYTF. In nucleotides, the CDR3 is TGTGCCAGCAGCTTATCCCCTGGCGATGGCTACACCTTC.

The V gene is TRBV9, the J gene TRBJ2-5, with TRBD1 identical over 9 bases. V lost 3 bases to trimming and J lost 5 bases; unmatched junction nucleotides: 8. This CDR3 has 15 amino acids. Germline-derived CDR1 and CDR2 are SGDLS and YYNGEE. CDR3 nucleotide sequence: TGTGCCAGCAGCGAACAGGGGGCCGCGTGGGAGACCCAGTACTTC. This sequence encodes CASSEQGAAWETQYF.

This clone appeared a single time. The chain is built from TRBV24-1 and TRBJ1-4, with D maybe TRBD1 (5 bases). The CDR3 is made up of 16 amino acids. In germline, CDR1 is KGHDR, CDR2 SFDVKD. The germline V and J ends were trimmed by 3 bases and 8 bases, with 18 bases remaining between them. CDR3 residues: CATSDAGREGYEKLFF. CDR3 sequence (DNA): TGTGCCACCAGTGATGCAGGGAGGGAAGGATACGAAAAACTGTTTTTT.

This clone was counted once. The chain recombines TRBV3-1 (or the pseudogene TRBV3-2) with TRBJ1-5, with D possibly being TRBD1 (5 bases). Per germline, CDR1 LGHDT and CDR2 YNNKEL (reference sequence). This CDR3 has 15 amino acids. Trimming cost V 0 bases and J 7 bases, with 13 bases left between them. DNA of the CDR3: TGTGCCAGCAGCCAAGACAGGGAGGGCCAGCAGCCCCAGCATTTT. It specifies CASSQDREGQQPQHF.

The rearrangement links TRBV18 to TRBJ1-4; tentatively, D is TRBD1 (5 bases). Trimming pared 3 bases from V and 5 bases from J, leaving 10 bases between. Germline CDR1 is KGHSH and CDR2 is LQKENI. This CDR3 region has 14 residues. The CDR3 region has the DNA TGTGCCAGCTCACCCACGGGACTAAATGAAAAACTGTTTTTT. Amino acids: CASSPTGLNEKLFF.

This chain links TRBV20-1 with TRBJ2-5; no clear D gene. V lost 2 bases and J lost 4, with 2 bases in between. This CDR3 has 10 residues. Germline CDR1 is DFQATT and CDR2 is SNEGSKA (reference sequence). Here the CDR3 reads CSARRETQYF. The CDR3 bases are TGCAGTGCTAGACGAGAGACCCAGTACTTC.

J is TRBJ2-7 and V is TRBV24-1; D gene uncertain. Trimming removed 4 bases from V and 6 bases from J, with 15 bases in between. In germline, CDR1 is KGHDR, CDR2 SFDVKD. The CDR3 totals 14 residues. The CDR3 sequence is CATSDPSTTREQYF. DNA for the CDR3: TGTGCCACCAGTGACCCCTCCACTACCCGCGAGCAGTACTTC.

CDR3 amino acids: CASSSGQGGYTF. CDR3 nucleotides: TGTGCCAGCAGCTCCGGACAGGGGGGCTACACCTTC. V gene TRBV7-9 combines with J gene TRBJ1-2; 9 bases map to TRBD1. The CDR3 runs to 12 residues. Germline CDR1 is SEHNR and CDR2 is FQNEAQ (reference sequence). V was clipped by 4 bases and J by 8 bases; unmatched bases: 2.

In DNA form, the CDR3 reads TGTGCCACCAGTGATTTACTCAGGGGCGCTCCCCATGAGCAGTTCTTC. Amino acids: CATSDLLRGAPHEQFF. The chain uses TRBV24-1 and TRBJ2-1; D is possibly TRBD1 (6 bases). Trimming shortened V by 1 base and J by 8 bases, and 17 bases separated the two germline ends. Germline assignment: CDR1 KGHDR and CDR2 SFDVKD. The CDR3 is 16 amino acids.

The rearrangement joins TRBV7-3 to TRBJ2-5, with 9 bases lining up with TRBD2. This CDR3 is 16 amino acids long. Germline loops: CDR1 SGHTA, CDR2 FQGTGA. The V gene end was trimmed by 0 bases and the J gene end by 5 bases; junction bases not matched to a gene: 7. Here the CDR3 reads CASSLTSGSRAETQYF. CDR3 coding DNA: TGTGCCAGCAGCTTAACTAGCGGGAGTAGGGCCGAGACCCAGTACTTC.

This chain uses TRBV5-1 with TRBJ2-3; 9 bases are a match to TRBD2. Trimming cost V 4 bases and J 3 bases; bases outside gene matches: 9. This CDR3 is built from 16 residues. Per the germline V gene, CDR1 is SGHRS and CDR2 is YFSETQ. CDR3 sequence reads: CASSGLAGSGTDTQYF. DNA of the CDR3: TGCGCCAGCAGCGGTCTAGCGGGGAGTGGGACAGATACGCAGTATTTT.

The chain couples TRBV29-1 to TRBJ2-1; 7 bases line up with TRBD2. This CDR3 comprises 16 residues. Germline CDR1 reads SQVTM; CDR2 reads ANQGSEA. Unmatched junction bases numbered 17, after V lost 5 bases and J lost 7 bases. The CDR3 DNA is TGCAGCGTTCAAAGCGCCACCCAGCGGGGAATAAATGAGCAGTTCTTC. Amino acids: CSVQSATQRGINEQFF.